This T cell receptor (beta chain) was sequenced during a study of T cell responses to AZD1222 COVID-19 vaccine. Germline lookup yields CDR1 SGHRS and CDR2 YFSETQ. The CDR3 has 13 residues. Trimming cost V 5 bases and J 6 bases, with 12 bases left between them. Study-wide results and limits: Vaccine-associated CD4 TCRs spanned spike, dominant at 160-218 and 743-854. Compared with day 0, the breadth and depth of the Spike-specific TCR repertoire rose significantly after two doses of AZD1222.

The table came from immunoSEQ multiplex PCR; TCRdb's copy has only in-frame clones and leaves some out. The sample lists 120,000 or so clones, under 90% occurring once. As for this clone: Its specificity is unknown.

This chain connects TRBV5-1 to TRBJ1-5; D gene uncertain. The receptor was isolated from an adult in good health. The sample consisted of peripheral blood, taken on day 0 of AZD1222 vaccination. As DNA, the CDR3 is TGCGCCAGCAGGTCAAGGGAAGGTCAGCCCCAGCATTTT. This sequence encodes CASRSREGQPQHF.